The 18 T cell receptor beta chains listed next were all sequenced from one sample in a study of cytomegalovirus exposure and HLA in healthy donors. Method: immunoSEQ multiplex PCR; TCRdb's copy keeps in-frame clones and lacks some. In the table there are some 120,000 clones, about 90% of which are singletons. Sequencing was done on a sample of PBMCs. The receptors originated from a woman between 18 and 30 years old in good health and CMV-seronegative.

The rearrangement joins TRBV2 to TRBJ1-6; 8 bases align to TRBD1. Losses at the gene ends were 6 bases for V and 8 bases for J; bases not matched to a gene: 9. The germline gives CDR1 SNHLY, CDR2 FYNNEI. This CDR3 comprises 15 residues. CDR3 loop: CASRTRTGNYSPLHF. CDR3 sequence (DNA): TGTGCCAGCAGGACCCGGACAGGGAATTATTCACCCCTCCACTTT.

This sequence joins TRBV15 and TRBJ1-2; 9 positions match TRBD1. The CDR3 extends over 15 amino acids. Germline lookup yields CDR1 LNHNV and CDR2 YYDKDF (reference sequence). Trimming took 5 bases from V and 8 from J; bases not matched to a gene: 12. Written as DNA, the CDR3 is TGTGCCACCAGCGCTAAGTTTAGACAGGGGGAGGGCTACACCTTC. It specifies CATSAKFRQGEGYTF.

CDR3 nucleotides: TGTGCCAGCAGCTCTCGACTAGCGGGGGGGAAAGAGACCCAGTACTTC. It codes for CASSSRLAGGKETQYF. This rearrangement joins TRBV13 to TRBJ2-5; the match to TRBD2 covers 14 bases. The CDR3 is 16 amino acids. Germline assignment: CDR1 PRHDT and CDR2 FYEKMQ (reference sequence). V trimming: 4 bases; J trimming: 3 bases; junction bases outside the gene matches: 4.

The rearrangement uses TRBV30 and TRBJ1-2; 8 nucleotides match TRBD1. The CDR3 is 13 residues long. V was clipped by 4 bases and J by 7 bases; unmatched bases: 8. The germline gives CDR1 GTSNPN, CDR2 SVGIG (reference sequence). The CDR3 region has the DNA TGTGCCTGGACCTACTTGGGACAGGCTGGCTACACCTTC. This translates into CAWTYLGQAGYTF.

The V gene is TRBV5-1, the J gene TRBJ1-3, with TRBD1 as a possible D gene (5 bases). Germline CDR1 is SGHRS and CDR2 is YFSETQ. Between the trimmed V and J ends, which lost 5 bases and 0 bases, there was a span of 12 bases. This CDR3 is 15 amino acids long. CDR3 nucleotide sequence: TGCGCCAGCAGGAAACAGGTCAACTCTGGAAACACCATATATTTT. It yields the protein CASRKQVNSGNTIYF.

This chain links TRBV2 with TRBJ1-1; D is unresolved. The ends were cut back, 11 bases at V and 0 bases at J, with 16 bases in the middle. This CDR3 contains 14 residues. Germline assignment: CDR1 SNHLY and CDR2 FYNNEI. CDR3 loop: CAAGWAPVNTEAFF. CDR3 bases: TGTGCCGCTGGTTGGGCCCCAGTGAACACTGAAGCTTTCTTT.

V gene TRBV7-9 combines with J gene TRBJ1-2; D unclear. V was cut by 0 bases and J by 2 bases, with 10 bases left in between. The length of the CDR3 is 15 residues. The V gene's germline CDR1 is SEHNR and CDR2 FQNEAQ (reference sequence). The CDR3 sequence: CASSLAREGNYGYTF. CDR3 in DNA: TGTGCCAGCAGCTTAGCGAGGGAAGGGAACTATGGCTACACCTTC.

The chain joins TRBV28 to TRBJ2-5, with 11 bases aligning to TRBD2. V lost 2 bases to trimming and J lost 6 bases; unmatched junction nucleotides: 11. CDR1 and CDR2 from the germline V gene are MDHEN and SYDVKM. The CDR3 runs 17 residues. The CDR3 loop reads CASSLASSGGRKKTQYF. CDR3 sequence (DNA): TGTGCCAGCAGTTTAGCTTCTAGCGGGGGGAGGAAAAAGACCCAGTACTTC.

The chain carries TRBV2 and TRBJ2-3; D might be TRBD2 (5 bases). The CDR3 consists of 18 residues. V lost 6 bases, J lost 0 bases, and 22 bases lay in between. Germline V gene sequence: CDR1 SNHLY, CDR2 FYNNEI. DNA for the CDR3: TGTGCCAGCAGCTTTAATGGGGTAGCGAGGAAGAGCACAGATACGCAGTATTTT. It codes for CASSFNGVARKSTDTQYF.

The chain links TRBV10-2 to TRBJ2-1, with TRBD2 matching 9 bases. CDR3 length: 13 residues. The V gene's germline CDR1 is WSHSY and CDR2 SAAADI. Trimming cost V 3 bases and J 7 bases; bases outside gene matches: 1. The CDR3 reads CASSDSGGNEQFF. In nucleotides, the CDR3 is TGCGCCAGCAGTGATAGCGGGGGAAATGAGCAGTTCTTC.

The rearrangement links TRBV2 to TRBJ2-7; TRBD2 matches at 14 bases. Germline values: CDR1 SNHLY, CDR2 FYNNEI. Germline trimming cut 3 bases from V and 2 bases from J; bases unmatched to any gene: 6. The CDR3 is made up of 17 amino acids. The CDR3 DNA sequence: TGTGCCAGCAGTGAGGGGGGACTAGCGGGGGTTACCTACGAGCAGTACTTC. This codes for CASSEGGLAGVTYEQYF.

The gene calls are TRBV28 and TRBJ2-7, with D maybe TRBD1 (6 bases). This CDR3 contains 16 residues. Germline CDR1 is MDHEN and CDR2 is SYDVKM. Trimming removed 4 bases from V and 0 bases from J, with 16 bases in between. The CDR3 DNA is TGTGCCAGCAGTTCCCCGGGACAAAGAATCTCCTACGAGCAGTACTTC. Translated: CASSSPGQRISYEQYF.

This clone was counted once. The CDR3 DNA is TGCGCCAGCAGCCAAGACGGGACTCGGGGAGATACGCAGTATTTT. Translated: CASSQDGTRGDTQYF. The chain combines TRBV4-1 with TRBJ2-3; a possible D gene is TRBD2 (6 bases). The V gene lost 0 bases and the J gene lost 5 bases, with 12 bases spanning the gap. There are 15 residues in the CDR3. CDR1 is MGHRA, CDR2 YSYEKL, per germline.

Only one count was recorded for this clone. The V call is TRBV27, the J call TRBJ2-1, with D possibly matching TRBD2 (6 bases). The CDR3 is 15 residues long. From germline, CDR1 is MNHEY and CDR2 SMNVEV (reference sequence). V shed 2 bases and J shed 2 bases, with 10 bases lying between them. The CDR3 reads CASSLPGLTYNEQFF. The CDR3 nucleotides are TGTGCCAGCAGTTTACCGGGACTGACCTACAATGAGCAGTTCTTC.

The CDR3 is CAVSPGLPSDTQYF. The CDR3 DNA reads TGTGCCGTTTCTCCGGGACTACCCTCAGATACGCAGTATTTT. The chain combines TRBV10-3 with TRBJ2-3; 7 positions agree with TRBD2. This CDR3 region has 14 residues. With V trimmed by 11 bases and J by 4 bases, 12 bases remained unmatched. Germline CDR1 is ENHRY and CDR2 is SYGVKD.

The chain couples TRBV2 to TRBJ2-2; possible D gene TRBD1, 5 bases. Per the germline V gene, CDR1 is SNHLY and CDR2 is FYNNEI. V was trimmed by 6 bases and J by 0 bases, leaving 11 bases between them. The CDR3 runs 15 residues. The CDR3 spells CASSLDSPNTGELFF. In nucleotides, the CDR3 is TGTGCCAGCAGCCTCGACAGCCCGAACACCGGGGAGCTGTTTTTT. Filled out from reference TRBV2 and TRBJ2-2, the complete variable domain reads EPEVTQTPSHQVTQMGQEVILRCVPISNHLYFYWYRQILGQKVEFLVSFYNNEISEKSEIFDDQFSVERPDGSNFTLKIRSTKLEDSAMYFCASSLDSPNTGELFFGEGSRLTVL.

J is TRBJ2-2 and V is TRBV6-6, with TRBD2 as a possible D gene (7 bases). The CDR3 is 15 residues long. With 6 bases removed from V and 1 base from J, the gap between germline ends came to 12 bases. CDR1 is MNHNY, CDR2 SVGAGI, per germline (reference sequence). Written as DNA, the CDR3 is TGTGCCAGCAGCGTAGGGGGGGTGAACACCGGGGAGCTGTTTTTT. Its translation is CASSVGGVNTGELFF.

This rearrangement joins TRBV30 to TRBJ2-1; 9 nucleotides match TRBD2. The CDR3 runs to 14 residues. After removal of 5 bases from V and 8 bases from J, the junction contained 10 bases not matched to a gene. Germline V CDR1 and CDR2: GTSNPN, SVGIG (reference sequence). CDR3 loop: CAWGRREGFYEQFF. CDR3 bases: TGTGCCTGGGGGAGGCGGGAGGGTTTCTATGAGCAGTTCTTC.